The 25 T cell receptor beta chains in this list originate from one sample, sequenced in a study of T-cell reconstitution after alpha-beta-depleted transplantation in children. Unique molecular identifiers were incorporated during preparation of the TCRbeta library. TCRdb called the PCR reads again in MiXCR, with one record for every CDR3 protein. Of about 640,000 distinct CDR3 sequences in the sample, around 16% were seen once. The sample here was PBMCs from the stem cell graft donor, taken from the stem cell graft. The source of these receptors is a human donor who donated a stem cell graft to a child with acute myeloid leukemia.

The CDR3 DNA follows: TGTGCCAGCCTTCCCGCGGGGGGGAGGACTGAAGCTTTCTTT. Amino acid sequence: CASLPAGGRTEAFF. The chain recombines TRBV12-3 or TRBV12-4 with TRBJ1-1, with D possibly TRBD1 on 5 matching bases. With 8 bases removed from V and 5 bases from J, the gap between germline ends came to 18 bases. The CDR3 is 14 residues long.

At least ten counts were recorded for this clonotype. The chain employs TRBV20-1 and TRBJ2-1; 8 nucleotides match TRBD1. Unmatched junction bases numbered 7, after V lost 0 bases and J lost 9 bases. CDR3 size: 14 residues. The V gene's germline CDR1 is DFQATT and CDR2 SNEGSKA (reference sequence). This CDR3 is CSARERDRYLEQFF. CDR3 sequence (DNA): TGCAGTGCTAGAGAGAGGGACAGGTACCTTGAGCAGTTCTTC.

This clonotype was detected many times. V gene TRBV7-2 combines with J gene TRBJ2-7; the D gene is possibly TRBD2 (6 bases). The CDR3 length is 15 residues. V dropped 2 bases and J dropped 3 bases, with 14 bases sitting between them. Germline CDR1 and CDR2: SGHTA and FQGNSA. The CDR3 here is CASSLKSGDNYEQYF. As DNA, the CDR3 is TGTGCCAGCAGCTTAAAGTCGGGAGATAACTACGAGCAGTACTTC. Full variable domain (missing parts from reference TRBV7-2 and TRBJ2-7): GAGVSQSPSNKVTEKGKDVELRCDPISGHTALYWYRQSLGQGLEFLIYFQGNSAPDKSGLPSDRFSAERTGGSVSTLTIQRTQQEDSAVYLCASSLKSGDNYEQYFGPGTRLTVT.

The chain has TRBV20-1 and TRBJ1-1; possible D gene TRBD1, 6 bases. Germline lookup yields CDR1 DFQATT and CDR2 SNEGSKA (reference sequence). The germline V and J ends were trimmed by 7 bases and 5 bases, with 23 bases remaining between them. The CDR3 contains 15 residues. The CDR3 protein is CSVRHPAGAKTEAFF. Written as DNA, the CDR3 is TGCAGTGTCAGACACCCGGCAGGGGCTAAAACTGAAGCTTTCTTT.

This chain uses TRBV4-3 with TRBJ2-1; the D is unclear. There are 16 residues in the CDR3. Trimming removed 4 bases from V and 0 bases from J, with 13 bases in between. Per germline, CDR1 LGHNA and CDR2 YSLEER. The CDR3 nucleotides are TGCGCCAGCAGCCTCTTGTGGGGAACCTCCTACAATGAGCAGTTCTTC. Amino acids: CASSLLWGTSYNEQFF.

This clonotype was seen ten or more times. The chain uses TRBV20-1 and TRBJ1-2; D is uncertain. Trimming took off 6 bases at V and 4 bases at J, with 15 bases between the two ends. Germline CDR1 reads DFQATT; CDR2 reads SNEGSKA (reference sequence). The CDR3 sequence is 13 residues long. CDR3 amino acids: CSAPGPIGYGYTF. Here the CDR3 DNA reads TGCAGTGCCCCCGGACCGATAGGCTATGGCTACACCTTC.

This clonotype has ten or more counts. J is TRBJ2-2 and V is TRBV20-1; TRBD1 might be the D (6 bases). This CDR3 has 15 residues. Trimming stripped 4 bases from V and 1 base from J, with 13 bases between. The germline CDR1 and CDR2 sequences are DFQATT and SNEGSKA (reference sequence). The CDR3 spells CSATKPQGNTGELFF. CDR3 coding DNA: TGCAGTGCTACTAAACCACAGGGGAACACCGGGGAGCTGTTTTTT.

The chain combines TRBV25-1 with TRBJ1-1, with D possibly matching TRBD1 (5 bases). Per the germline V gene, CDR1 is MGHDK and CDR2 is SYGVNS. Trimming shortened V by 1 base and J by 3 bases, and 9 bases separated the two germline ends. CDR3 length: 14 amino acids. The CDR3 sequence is CASSEWDGDTEAFF. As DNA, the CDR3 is TGTGCCAGCAGTGAATGGGACGGGGACACTGAAGCTTTCTTT.

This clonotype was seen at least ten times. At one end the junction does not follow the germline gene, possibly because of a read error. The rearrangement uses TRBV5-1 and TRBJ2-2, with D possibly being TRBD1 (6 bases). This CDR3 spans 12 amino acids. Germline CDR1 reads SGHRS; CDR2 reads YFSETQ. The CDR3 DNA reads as TGCGCCAGCAGCAGGACAGCCGGCGAGCTGTTTTTT. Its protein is CASSRTAGELFF.

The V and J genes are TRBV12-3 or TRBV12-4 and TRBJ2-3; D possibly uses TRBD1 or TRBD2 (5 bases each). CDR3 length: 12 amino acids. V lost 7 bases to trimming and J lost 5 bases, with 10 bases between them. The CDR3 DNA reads TGTGCCAGCATGGGGGAAGGAGATACGCAGTATTTT. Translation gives CASMGEGDTQYF.

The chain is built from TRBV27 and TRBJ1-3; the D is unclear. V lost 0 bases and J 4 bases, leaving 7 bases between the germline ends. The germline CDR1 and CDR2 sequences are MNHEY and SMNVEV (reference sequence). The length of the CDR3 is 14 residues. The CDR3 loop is CASSLSSQGNTIYF. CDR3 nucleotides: TGTGCCAGCAGTTTATCCTCTCAGGGAAACACCATATATTTT.

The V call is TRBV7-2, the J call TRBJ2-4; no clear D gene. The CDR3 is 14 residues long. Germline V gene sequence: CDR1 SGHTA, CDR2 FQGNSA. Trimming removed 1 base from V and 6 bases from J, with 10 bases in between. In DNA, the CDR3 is TGTGCCAGCAGCTTAGGCGGTCGGGTAAACATTCAGTACTTC. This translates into CASSLGGRVNIQYF. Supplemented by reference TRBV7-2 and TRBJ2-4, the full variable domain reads GAGVSQSPSNKVTEKGKDVELRCDPISGHTALYWYRQSLGQGLEFLIYFQGNSAPDKSGLPSDRFSAERTGGSVSTLTIQRTQQEDSAVYLCASSLGGRVNIQYFGAGTRLSVL.

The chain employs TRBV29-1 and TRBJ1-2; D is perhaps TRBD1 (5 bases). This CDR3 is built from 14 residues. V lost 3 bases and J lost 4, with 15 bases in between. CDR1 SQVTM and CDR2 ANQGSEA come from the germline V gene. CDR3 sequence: CSVDVAGHGYGYTF. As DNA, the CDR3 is TGCAGCGTTGACGTGGCAGGGCACGGCTATGGCTACACCTTC.

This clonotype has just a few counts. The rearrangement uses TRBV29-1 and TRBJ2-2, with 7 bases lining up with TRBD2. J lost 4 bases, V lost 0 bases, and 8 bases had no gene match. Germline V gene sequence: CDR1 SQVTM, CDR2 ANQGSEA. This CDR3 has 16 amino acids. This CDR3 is CSVEDGGRESTGELFF. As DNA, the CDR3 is TGCAGCGTTGAAGATGGGGGGAGGGAGAGCACCGGGGAGCTGTTTTTT.

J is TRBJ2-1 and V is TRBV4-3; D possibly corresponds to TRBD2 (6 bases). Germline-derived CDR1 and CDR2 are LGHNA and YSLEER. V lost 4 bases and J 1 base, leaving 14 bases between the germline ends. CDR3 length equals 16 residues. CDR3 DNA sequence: TGCGCCAGCAGCCTCTTACCCCGGGGGTCCTACAATGAGCAGTTCTTC. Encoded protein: CASSLLPRGSYNEQFF.

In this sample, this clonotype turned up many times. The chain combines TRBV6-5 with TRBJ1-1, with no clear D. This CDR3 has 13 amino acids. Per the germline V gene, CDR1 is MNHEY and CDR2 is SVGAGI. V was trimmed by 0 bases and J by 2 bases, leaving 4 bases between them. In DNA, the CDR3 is TGTGCCAGCAGTTACTCGAAAAACACTGAAGCTTTCTTT. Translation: CASSYSKNTEAFF.

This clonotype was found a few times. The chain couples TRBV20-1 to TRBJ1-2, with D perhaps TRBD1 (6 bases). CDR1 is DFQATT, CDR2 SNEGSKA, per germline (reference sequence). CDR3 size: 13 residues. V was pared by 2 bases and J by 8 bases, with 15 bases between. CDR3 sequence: CSARWQGYRGYTF. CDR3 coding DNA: TGCAGTGCTAGATGGCAGGGGTATCGAGGCTACACCTTC.

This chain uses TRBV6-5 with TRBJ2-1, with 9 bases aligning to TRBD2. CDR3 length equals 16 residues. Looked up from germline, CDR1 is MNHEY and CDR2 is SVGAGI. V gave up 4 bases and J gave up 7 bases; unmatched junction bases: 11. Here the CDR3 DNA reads TGTGCCAGCAGTTTTTCTATTCCTAGCGGGGAAAATGAGCAGTTCTTC. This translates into CASSFSIPSGENEQFF.

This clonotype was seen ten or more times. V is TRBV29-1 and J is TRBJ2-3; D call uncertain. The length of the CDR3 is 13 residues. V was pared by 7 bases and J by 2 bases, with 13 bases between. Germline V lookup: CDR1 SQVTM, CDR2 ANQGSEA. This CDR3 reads CSAASFSTDTQYF. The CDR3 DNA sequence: TGCAGCGCTGCGTCGTTTTCCACAGATACGCAGTATTTT.

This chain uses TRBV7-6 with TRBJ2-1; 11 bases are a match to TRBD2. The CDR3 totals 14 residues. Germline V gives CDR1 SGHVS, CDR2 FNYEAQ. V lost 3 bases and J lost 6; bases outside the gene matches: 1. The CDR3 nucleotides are TGTGCCAGCAGCTTCCTAGCGGGGGGCAATGAGCAGTTCTTC. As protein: CASSFLAGGNEQFF.

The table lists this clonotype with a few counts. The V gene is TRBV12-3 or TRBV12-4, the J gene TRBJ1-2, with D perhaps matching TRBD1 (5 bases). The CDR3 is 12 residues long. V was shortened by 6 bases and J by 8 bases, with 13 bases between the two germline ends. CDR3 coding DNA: TGTGCCAGCAGGGGGACCAGCGGCGGCTACACCTTC. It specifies CASRGTSGGYTF.

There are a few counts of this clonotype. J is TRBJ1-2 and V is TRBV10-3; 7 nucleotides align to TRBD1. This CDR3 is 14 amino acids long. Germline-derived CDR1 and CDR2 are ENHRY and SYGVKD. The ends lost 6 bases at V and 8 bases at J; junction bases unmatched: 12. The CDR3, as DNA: TGTGCCATCAGCCCGGGACAGCCGGCCGGGGGCTACACCTTC. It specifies CAISPGQPAGGYTF.

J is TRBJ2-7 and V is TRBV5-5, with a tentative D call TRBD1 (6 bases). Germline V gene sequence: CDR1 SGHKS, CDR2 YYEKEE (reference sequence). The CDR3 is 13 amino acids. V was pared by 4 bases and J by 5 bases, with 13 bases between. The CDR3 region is CASSLDRRDEQYV. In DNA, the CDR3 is TGTGCCAGCAGCCTTGACAGGCGGGACGAGCAGTACGTC.

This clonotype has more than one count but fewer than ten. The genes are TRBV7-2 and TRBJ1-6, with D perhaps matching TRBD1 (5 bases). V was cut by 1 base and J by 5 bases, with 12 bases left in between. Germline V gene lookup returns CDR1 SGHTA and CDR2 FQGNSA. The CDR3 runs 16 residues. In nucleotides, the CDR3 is TGTGCCAGCAGCTTAGTAGTGCCAGGGCATAATTCACCCCTCCACTTT. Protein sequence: CASSLVVPGHNSPLHF.

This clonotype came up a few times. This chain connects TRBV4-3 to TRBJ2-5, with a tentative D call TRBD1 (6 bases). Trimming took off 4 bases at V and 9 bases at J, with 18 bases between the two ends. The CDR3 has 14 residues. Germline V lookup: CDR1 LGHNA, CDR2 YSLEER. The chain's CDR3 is CASSRQDRAEAQYF. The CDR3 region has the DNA TGCGCCAGCAGCCGACAGGATAGGGCGGAGGCCCAGTACTTC.